Each of the 17 T cell receptor beta chains below was sequenced from the same sample in a study of early T cells in non-severe SARS-CoV-2 infection. TCRdb itself ran the 5' RACE reads through MiXCR, one entry per CDR3 protein. The table has over 45,000 distinct CDR3 sequences, about 11% seen once; the top ten hold around 6%. Specimen: whole blood. Source of these receptors: an adult who was a healthcare worker with PCR-confirmed SARS-CoV-2 infection or an uninfected control (not recorded which).

The chain combines TRBV20-1 with TRBJ2-7, with TRBD2 matching over 11 bases. Per the germline V gene, CDR1 is DFQATT and CDR2 is SNEGSKA (reference sequence). V lost 3 bases to trimming and J lost 2 bases; unmatched junction nucleotides: 6. The CDR3 totals 15 residues. The CDR3 loop reads CSASGGTSGPYEQYF. CDR3 nucleotides: TGCAGTGCTAGCGGTGGGACTAGCGGACCCTACGAGCAGTACTTC.

This clonotype showed up just a few times. The chain couples TRBV19 to TRBJ2-1; TRBD2 agrees at 7 bases. CDR3 length: 16 residues. V dropped 4 bases and J dropped 7; count of bases not matched to a gene: 13. CDR1 is LNHDA, CDR2 SQIVND, per germline (reference sequence). The CDR3 bases are TGTGCCAGTAGTAGATCTGCGGGAGTAGGTAGGAATGAGCAGTTCTTC. Its protein product is CASSRSAGVGRNEQFF.

This clonotype was observed at least ten times. The gene calls are TRBV11-2 and TRBJ2-7; D is uncertain. Germline CDR1 SGHAT, CDR2 FQNNGV. This CDR3 comprises 14 residues. V dropped 1 base and J dropped 1 base, with 8 bases sitting between them. CDR3 DNA sequence: TGTGCCAGCAGCTTAGTCCCAGATTCCTACGAGCAGTACTTC. Its translation is CASSLVPDSYEQYF.

This clonotype was counted at least ten times. The rearrangement uses TRBV12-3 or TRBV12-4 and TRBJ1-5; 12 bases fit TRBD1. The J segment lost 3 bases and the V segment lost 4 bases, leaving 4 bases of the junction unmatched. This CDR3 has 16 amino acids. CDR3 in DNA: TGTGCCAGCAGTTCCCGGGACAGGGGGCCCAATCAGCCCCAGCATTTT. Translation: CASSSRDRGPNQPQHF.

The chain is built from TRBV6-2 or TRBV6-3 and TRBJ2-7; 12 bases line up with TRBD2. This CDR3 is 16 amino acids long. The ends lost 8 bases at V and 2 bases at J; junction bases unmatched: 10. CDR1 is MNHEY, CDR2 SVGEGT, per germline. CDR3 loop: CASWKPLAGGPYEQYF. In nucleotides, the CDR3 is TGTGCCAGCTGGAAACCTCTAGCGGGAGGGCCCTACGAGCAGTACTTC.

Many counts were recorded for this clonotype. The chain couples TRBV7-9 to TRBJ2-3; D is unclear. This CDR3 has 12 residues. V was pared by 5 bases and J by 5 bases, with 8 bases between. Germline V gene data show CDR1 as SEHNR and CDR2 as FQNEAQ (reference sequence). CDR3 DNA sequence: TGTGCCAGCAGCCCAGAAGTAGATACGCAGTATTTT. This codes for CASSPEVDTQYF.

This chain uses TRBV7-2 with TRBJ2-3, with 10 nucleotides matching TRBD2. The V gene end was trimmed by 5 bases and the J gene end by 0 bases; junction bases not matched to a gene: 5. Germline V gene lookup returns CDR1 SGHTA and CDR2 FQGNSA. This CDR3 comprises 16 residues. As DNA, the CDR3 is TGTGCCAGCAGCCCGTCTAGCGGGAGAAGCACAGATACGCAGTATTTT. Its protein is CASSPSSGRSTDTQYF.

This clonotype occurred many times. The gene calls are TRBV11-3 and TRBJ2-1; a possible D gene is TRBD1 (6 bases). Germline CDR1 reads SGHNT; CDR2 reads YENEEA. The germline V and J ends were trimmed by 5 bases and 7 bases, with 12 bases remaining between them. The CDR3 runs 13 residues. The CDR3: CASSPGTTNEQFF. The DNA for the CDR3 is TGTGCCAGCAGCCCCGGGACAACGAATGAGCAGTTCTTC.

This clonotype was picked up many times. The chain combines TRBV5-4 with TRBJ1-1; D is uncertain. The V gene's germline CDR1 is SGHNT and CDR2 YYREEE (reference sequence). V was clipped by 2 bases and J by 3 bases, with 8 bases between them. The CDR3 runs to 13 residues. The CDR3 bases are TGTGCCAGCAGCTTTGGCCGGGACACTGAAGCTTTCTTT. Translating gives CASSFGRDTEAFF.

This clonotype has more than one count but fewer than ten. The chain joins TRBV5-1 to TRBJ2-1; 9 bases fit TRBD2. Trimming took 0 bases from V and 9 from J; bases not matched to a gene: 13. Looked up from germline, CDR1 is SGHRS and CDR2 is YFSETQ. The CDR3 length is 17 residues. The CDR3 DNA is TGCGCCAGCAGCTTGGAGAGGCTAGCGGGATTCGTAGGTGAGCAGTTCTTC. As protein: CASSLERLAGFVGEQFF.

This clonotype is classed as medium-sized (0.01 to 0.1%). The chain has TRBV20-1 and TRBJ2-1; 8 bases match TRBD2. CDR3 length equals 14 residues. The V segment lost 4 bases and the J segment 5 bases; nucleotides outside the gene matches: 7. Germline assignment: CDR1 DFQATT and CDR2 SNEGSKA (reference sequence). The CDR3 sequence: CSANPGLDHNEQFF. As DNA, the CDR3 is TGCAGTGCTAACCCGGGACTAGACCACAATGAGCAGTTCTTC.

The CDR3 here is CASSYHPGQGYEQYF. For the CDR3, the DNA is TGTGCCAGCAGTTATCATCCGGGACAGGGTTACGAGCAGTACTTC. This chain connects TRBV6-6 to TRBJ2-7; TRBD1 agrees at 9 bases. Germline-derived CDR1 and CDR2 are MNHNY and SVGAGI (reference sequence). Germline trimming cut 3 bases from V and 4 bases from J; bases unmatched to any gene: 7. The CDR3 consists of 15 residues.

This clonotype appeared many times. The chain combines TRBV29-1 with TRBJ2-1; D remains ambiguous. Between the trimmed V and J ends, which lost 0 bases and 0 bases, there was a span of 12 bases. The CDR3 has 16 amino acids. Per the germline V gene, CDR1 is SQVTM and CDR2 is ANQGSEA. Here the CDR3 reads CSVEDPGSSSYNEQFF. The CDR3, as DNA: TGCAGCGTTGAAGATCCCGGGTCTAGCTCCTACAATGAGCAGTTCTTC.

The chain combines TRBV2 with TRBJ2-7, with D uncertain. Trimming shortened V by 1 base and J by 0 bases, and 7 bases separated the two germline ends. Germline V gene lookup returns CDR1 SNHLY and CDR2 FYNNEI. This CDR3 is 14 amino acids long. DNA of the CDR3: TGTGCCAGCAGTGAAGGACACTTCTCCTACGAGCAGTACTTC. Residues: CASSEGHFSYEQYF.

This clonotype was recorded a few times. The chain couples TRBV25-1 to TRBJ1-6; D possibly corresponds to TRBD1 (5 bases). Germline-derived CDR1 and CDR2 are MGHDK and SYGVNS. This CDR3 contains 16 residues. Trimming took off 2 bases at V and 0 bases at J, with 8 bases between the two ends. The CDR3 protein is CASSEGGGSYNSPLHF. CDR3 DNA: TGTGCCAGCAGTGAAGGTGGGGGCTCCTATAATTCACCCCTCCACTTT.

V and J are TRBV5-1 and TRBJ2-5; D is possibly TRBD2 (6 bases). CDR1 and CDR2 (germline): SGHRS, YFSETQ. V lost 0 bases, J lost 4 bases, and 10 bases lay in between. The CDR3 has 14 residues. CDR3 in amino acids: CASSLGSGGETQYF. The CDR3 DNA reads as TGCGCCAGCAGCTTGGGGTCCGGGGGAGAGACCCAGTACTTC. Full variable domain (rest looked up from reference TRBV5-1 and TRBJ2-5): KAGVTQTPRYLIKTRGQQVTLSCSPISGHRSVSWYQQTPGQGLQFLFEYFSETQRNKGNFPGRFSGRQFSNSRSEMNVSTLELGDSALYLCASSLGSGGETQYFGPGTRLLVL.

The chain is built from TRBV7-3 and TRBJ1-1; D gene uncertain. Trimming cost V 6 bases and J 5 bases, with 16 bases left between them. This CDR3 is 14 amino acids long. Germline lookup yields CDR1 SGHTA and CDR2 FQGTGA. The CDR3 protein is CASSKGTLGTEAFF. The CDR3 coding sequence is TGTGCCAGCAGTAAAGGAACCCTTGGGACTGAAGCTTTCTTT. The full variable domain, in which reference TRBV7-3 and TRBJ1-1 provide the parts outside the CDR3, is GAGVSQTPSNKVTEKGKYVELRCDPISGHTALYWYRQSLGQGPEFLIYFQGTGAADDSGLPNDRFFAVRPEGSVSTLKIQRTERGDSAVYLCASSKGTLGTEAFFGQGTRLTVV.